The clone carrying this TCR beta chain was detected only once. The data stem from a study of blood T cell repertoires in COVID-19. On the study more broadly: Acute and convalescent COVID-19 samples came from the United States, Italy and Spain.

Clinical histories supplied by participants themselves formed the basis of cohort assignment. Recovered Cohort 3 donors showed two negative PCRs, clearance, or symptom resolution. Authors' methods: Estimates of nucleated cell counts were drawn from the amplification of reference gene primers. Libraries were prepared by immunoSEQ multiplex PCR; TCRdb keeps only in-frame clonotypes and omits some of them. The DNA was the basis for D and trimming; V, J and clone size are from that table. The sample yields 250,000 to 350,000 clones, 85% to 90% seen once. CDR3 length: 14 residues. V is TRBV21-1 and J is TRBJ1-1. TRBV21-1 is a pseudogene segment. This TCR was sampled from a woman between 18 and 29 years old who had recovered from COVID-19. The sample taken for sequencing was PBMCs or T cells enriched from blood (not recorded which). The CDR3 reads CASSPPDCGTEAFF. DNA for the CDR3: TGTGCCAGCAGCCCACCGGACTGCGGAACTGAAGCTTTCTTT.